This entry is about one TCR beta chain. Antigen specificity is unknown. The data derive from a study of vaccination and CD4 T cells after COVID-19. The length of the CDR3 is 15 residues. V lost 6 bases and J lost 8, with 26 bases in between. CDR1 DFQATT and CDR2 SNEGSKA come from the germline V gene (reference sequence). Sample time point: late sampling 161 to 241 days after vaccination in a few convalescent patients. This sample's treatment: approximately 9-day PBMC culture with coronavirus spike peptide pools or control peptides (ViraFEST assay). Oncomine TCR Beta short-read sequencing was applied to DNA from cultured CD4+ T cells. TCRdb ran MiXCR on the PCR reads and lists one entry per CDR3 protein. The table shows about 20,000 distinct CDR3 sequences, with under 40% occurring only once.

The sequencing used CD4+ T cells from blood, cultured in vitro, collected about 7 months after SARS-CoV-2 vaccination. The sequence came from a human donor who had recovered from COVID-19. The J gene is TRBJ2-7, the V gene TRBV20-1; TRBD2 might be the D (5 bases). The DNA for the CDR3 is TGCAGTGCCGAGGCTGGGGATCCGGGGTCTTCGAAGCAGTACTTC. Translation gives CSAEAGDPGSSKQYF.